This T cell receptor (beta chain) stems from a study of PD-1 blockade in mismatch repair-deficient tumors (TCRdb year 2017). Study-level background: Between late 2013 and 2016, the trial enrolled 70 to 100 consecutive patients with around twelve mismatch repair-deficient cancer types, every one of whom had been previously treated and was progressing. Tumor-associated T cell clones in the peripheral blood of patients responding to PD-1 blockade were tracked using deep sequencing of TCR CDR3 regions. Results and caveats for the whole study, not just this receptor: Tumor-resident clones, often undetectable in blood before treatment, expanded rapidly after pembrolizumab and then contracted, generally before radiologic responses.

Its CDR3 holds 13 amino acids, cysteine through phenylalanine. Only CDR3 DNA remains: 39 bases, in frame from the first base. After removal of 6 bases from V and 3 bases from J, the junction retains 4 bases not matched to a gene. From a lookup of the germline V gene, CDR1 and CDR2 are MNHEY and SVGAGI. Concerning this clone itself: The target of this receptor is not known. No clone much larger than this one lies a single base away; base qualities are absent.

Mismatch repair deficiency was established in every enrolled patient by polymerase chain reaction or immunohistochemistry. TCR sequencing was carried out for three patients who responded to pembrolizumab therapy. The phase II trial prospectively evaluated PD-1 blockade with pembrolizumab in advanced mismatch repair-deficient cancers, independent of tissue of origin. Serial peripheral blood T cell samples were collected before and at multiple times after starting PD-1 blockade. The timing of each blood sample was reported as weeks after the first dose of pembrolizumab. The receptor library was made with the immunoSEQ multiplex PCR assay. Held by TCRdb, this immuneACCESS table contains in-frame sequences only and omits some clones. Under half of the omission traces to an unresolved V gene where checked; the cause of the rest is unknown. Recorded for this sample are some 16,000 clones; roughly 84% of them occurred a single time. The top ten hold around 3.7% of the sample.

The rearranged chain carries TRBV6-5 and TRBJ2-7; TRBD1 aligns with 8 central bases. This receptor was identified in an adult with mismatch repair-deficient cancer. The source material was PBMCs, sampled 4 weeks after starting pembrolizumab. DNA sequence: TGTGCCAGCAGACGGACAGGGAGCTACGAGCAGTACTTC. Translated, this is CASRRTGSYEQYF.